The entry below gives a single T cell receptor beta chain sequence along with its context. The entry originates in a study of blood T cell repertoires in COVID-19. Trimming pared 8 bases from V and 4 bases from J, leaving 14 bases between. This CDR3 region has 13 residues. In germline, CDR1 is MDHEN, CDR2 SYDVKM. The assay was immunoSEQ multiplex PCR, and TCRdb's table has in-frame clones only and misses some. The sample has around 310,000 clones; 90% are singletons. The V gene is TRBV28, the J gene TRBJ1-2; the D gene is possibly TRBD1 (6 bases). This clonotype was sampled from a woman aged 40 to 50 with COVID-19, enrolled during active disease. Sequencing used peripheral blood. CDR3 region: CASDRRGAYGYTF. In nucleotides, the CDR3 is TGTGCCAGCGACCGCAGGGGCGCCTATGGCTACACCTTC.